This TCR beta chain was profiled in a study of T cell repertoires in cytomegalovirus infection. Study information: From public TCR beta signatures came an indication of both CMV infection and matching HLA type.

Germline V lookup: CDR1 LNHDA, CDR2 SQIVND (reference sequence). The CDR3 runs 13 residues. With regard to this clonotype: Its specificity is unknown. Relative to the germline gene, one junction end is altered; a read error may explain this.

The study, taken as a whole, reports: CMV-specific HLA-C-restricted TCR beta clonotypes dominated the ex vivo response. People with CMV and the relevant HLA were identified by cumulative public TCR beta family frequency.

TCRdb re-derived calls from the reads in MiXCR, one entry per CDR3 protein. The sample carries some 300,000 distinct CDR3 sequences, about 13% recorded once. V gene TRBV19 combines with J gene TRBJ2-5; D may be TRBD1 or TRBD2 (5 bases each). The TCR comes from a human donor in good health (CMV status not recorded). Some clones in this sample may be carry-over from other donors' samples. Sequencing was carried out using PBMCs. CDR3 protein: CASSLDRDALKYF. Here the CDR3 DNA reads TGTGCCAGTAGTCTAGACCGGGACGCACTAAAGTACTTC.